The 28 T cell receptor beta chains presented below share a single source sample, sequenced in a study of CD8 T cells in ankylosing spondylitis. In TCRdb, the 5' RACE reads were re-called with MiXCR into one record per CDR3 protein. The data show 350,000 or so distinct CDR3 sequences, about 14% seen once. The sample was blood, either unsorted or a sorted T cell fraction (not recorded which). Source of these receptors: a male donor with ankylosing spondylitis or in good health (not recorded which).

This clonotype was seen more than once but under ten times. The V call is TRBV5-1, the J call TRBJ1-1, with D perhaps TRBD1 (6 bases). The germline gives CDR1 SGHRS, CDR2 YFSETQ. Trimming took off 0 bases at V and 1 base at J, with 13 bases between the two ends. The CDR3 length is 16 residues. The CDR3 sequence is CASSLEAGVRNTEAFF. CDR3 DNA: TGCGCCAGCAGCTTGGAGGCAGGGGTTAGGAACACTGAAGCTTTCTTT. Supplemented by reference TRBV5-1 and TRBJ1-1, the full variable domain reads KAGVTQTPRYLIKTRGQQVTLSCSPISGHRSVSWYQQTPGQGLQFLFEYFSETQRNKGNFPGRFSGRQFSNSRSEMNVSTLELGDSALYLCASSLEAGVRNTEAFFGQGTRLTVV.

The chain employs TRBV6-5 and TRBJ1-1, with unresolved D. This CDR3 spans 15 amino acids. Per the germline V gene, CDR1 is MNHEY and CDR2 is SVGAGI. V dropped 0 bases and J dropped 2 bases, with 10 bases sitting between them. The CDR3 nucleotides are TGTGCCAGCAGTTACTCGTCCCAGGTAAACACTGAAGCTTTCTTT. Translated, it gives CASSYSSQVNTEAFF.

V is TRBV10-3 and J is TRBJ2-7; D is uncertain. V was clipped by 0 bases and J by 5 bases, with 11 bases between them. The CDR3 runs to 14 residues. Per the germline V gene, CDR1 is ENHRY and CDR2 is SYGVKD. The CDR3 here is CAISESKGSDEQYF. The CDR3 DNA reads TGTGCCATCAGTGAGTCGAAGGGCTCGGACGAGCAGTACTTC.

This clonotype has a single count. The genes are TRBV12-5 and TRBJ2-5, with 13 bases that match TRBD2. The CDR3 is made up of 15 amino acids. Germline V gives CDR1 LGHNT, CDR2 FRNRAP. Trimming at V came to 6 bases and at J to 2 bases, leaving 3 bases not matched to a gene. CDR3 loop: CASGPTSGRQETQYF. The DNA of the CDR3 is TGTGCTAGTGGCCCGACTAGCGGGAGGCAAGAGACCCAGTACTTC.

The J gene is TRBJ2-3, the V gene TRBV11-1, with 9 bases matching TRBD1. Trimming removed 5 bases from V and 6 bases from J; junction bases left unmatched: 18. The CDR3 has 18 residues. Per germline, CDR1 SGHAT and CDR2 FQDESV (reference sequence). The CDR3 spells CASSPRPGTGRGWDTQYF. The CDR3 DNA is TGTGCCAGCAGCCCCCGGCCCGGGACAGGGCGGGGTTGGGATACGCAGTATTTT.

This clonotype was recorded a few times. The chain links TRBV12-3 or TRBV12-4 to TRBJ1-1; D unresolved. V dropped 3 bases and J dropped 0 bases, with 2 bases sitting between them. This CDR3 has 12 amino acids. The CDR3 sequence: CASSFVNTEAFF. In nucleotides, the CDR3 is TGTGCCAGCAGTTTTGTGAACACTGAAGCTTTCTTT.

The chain carries TRBV5-1 and TRBJ2-7, with 11 nucleotides matching TRBD1. Germline V gene lookup returns CDR1 SGHRS and CDR2 YFSETQ. This CDR3 spans 15 amino acids. J lost 2 bases, V lost 3 bases, and 4 bases had no gene match. The CDR3 DNA reads as TGCGCCAGCAGCTATAAGGGACAGGGGGCCTACGAGCAGTACTTC. It translates to CASSYKGQGAYEQYF.

The chain combines TRBV10-2 with TRBJ2-7; 10 bases match TRBD2. The CDR3 spans 14 residues. Germline V gene lookup returns CDR1 WSHSY and CDR2 SAAADI. V lost 5 bases to trimming and J lost 7 bases; unmatched junction nucleotides: 8. The CDR3 DNA sequence: TGCGCCAGCAGTAGGAGCGGGGGGGCGGCAGAGCAGTACTTC. The encoded protein is CASSRSGGAAEQYF.

This chain uses TRBV20-1 with TRBJ2-2; 7 bases agree with TRBD2. This CDR3 has 13 amino acids. Germline CDR1 DFQATT, CDR2 SNEGSKA (reference sequence). The trim removed 5 bases at V and 8 bases at J, leaving 8 bases unmatched. CDR3 sequence: CSAAGEGTGELFF. In DNA form, the CDR3 reads TGCAGTGCTGCGGGGGAGGGCACGGGGGAGCTGTTTTTT.

Only a few counts were recorded for this clonotype. The V gene is TRBV4-1, the J gene TRBJ2-7, with D perhaps matching TRBD1 or TRBD2 (6 bases each). The germline V and J ends were trimmed by 3 bases and 2 bases, with 14 bases remaining between them. Germline V gene lookup returns CDR1 MGHRA and CDR2 YSYEKL. The CDR3 runs to 15 residues. CDR3 sequence (DNA): TGCGCCAGCAGCCACCGCGGGGACACACCCTACGAGCAGTACTTC. Protein product: CASSHRGDTPYEQYF.

The chain carries TRBV11-2 and TRBJ1-1; TRBD1 matches at 9 bases. Trimming took 5 bases from V and 4 from J; bases not matched to a gene: 5. This CDR3 has 14 residues. CDR1 SGHAT and CDR2 FQNNGV come from the germline V gene. CDR3 amino acids: CASSARDRVTEAFF. In nucleotides, the CDR3 is TGTGCCAGCAGCGCCCGGGACAGGGTCACTGAAGCTTTCTTT.

This chain connects TRBV15 to TRBJ2-3; 10 nucleotides match TRBD2. CDR1 is LNHNV and CDR2 is YYDKDF in the germline V gene (reference sequence). V lost 1 base to trimming and J lost 4 bases; unmatched junction nucleotides: 2. There are 15 residues in the CDR3. The CDR3 is CATSRVSGGSDTQYF. In DNA, the CDR3 is TGTGCCACCAGCAGAGTTAGCGGGGGGTCAGATACGCAGTATTTT. The full variable domain, completed using reference TRBV15 and TRBJ2-3, is DAMVIQNPRYQVTQFGKPVTLSCSQTLNHNVMYWYQQKSSQAPKLLFHYYDKDFNNEADTPDNFQSRRPNTSFCFLDIRSPGLGDTAMYLCATSRVSGGSDTQYFGPGTRLTVL.

This clonotype was picked up a small number of times. The V and J genes are TRBV20-1 and TRBJ2-1; D unresolved. This CDR3 is 15 amino acids long. Trimming took off 5 bases at V and 4 bases at J, with 18 bases between the two ends. Germline V CDR1 and CDR2: DFQATT, SNEGSKA (reference sequence). CDR3 sequence reads: CSAGSPRTVYNEQFF. CDR3 bases: TGCAGTGCTGGCAGCCCCCGGACCGTTTACAATGAGCAGTTCTTC.

This chain joins TRBV3-1 and TRBJ2-1, with 7 bases matching TRBD1. J lost 5 bases, V lost 4 bases, and 5 bases had no gene match. The CDR3 covers 14 residues. Germline CDR1 LGHDT, CDR2 YNNKEL (reference sequence). The CDR3 DNA follows: TGTGCCAGCAGCCTTACAGGGGTCCACAATGAGCAGTTCTTC. Encoded protein: CASSLTGVHNEQFF.

This clonotype appeared many times. The gene calls are TRBV12-3 or TRBV12-4 and TRBJ2-1; D is unclear. V lost 5 bases and J lost 10, with 15 bases in between. This CDR3 contains 13 residues. This CDR3 is CASSLDRFGEQFF. CDR3 nucleotides: TGTGCCAGCAGTCTAGACCGTTTCGGGGAGCAGTTCTTC.

The table lists this clonotype with a few counts. The chain uses TRBV7-9 and TRBJ2-7, with D unresolved. V lost 1 base, J lost 3 bases, and 10 bases lay in between. Germline values: CDR1 SEHNR, CDR2 FQNEAQ (reference sequence). The CDR3 is 14 residues long. In nucleotides, the CDR3 is TGTGCCAGCAGCTTAGATACAGTTGTCTACGAGCAGTACTTC. It codes for CASSLDTVVYEQYF.

This clonotype was observed many times. The rearrangement joins TRBV2 to TRBJ2-5, with unresolved D. From germline, CDR1 is SNHLY and CDR2 FYNNEI. This CDR3 spans 12 amino acids. The V end was cut by 5 bases, the J end by 5 bases, with 9 bases between. The CDR3 is CASSYPGETQYF. CDR3 sequence (DNA): TGTGCCAGCAGTTACCCCGGGGAGACCCAGTACTTC.

In its sample, this clonotype was seen a few times. This chain uses TRBV15 with TRBJ2-7, with D possibly called TRBD1 or TRBD2 (6 bases each). The V end lost 0 bases, the J end lost 2 bases, and 11 bases lay between the germline ends. Germline assignment: CDR1 LNHNV and CDR2 YYDKDF (reference sequence). The CDR3 covers 15 residues. The CDR3 DNA reads as TGTGCCACCAGCAGAGATAAGGGGGGTCCCTACGAGCAGTACTTC. It specifies CATSRDKGGPYEQYF.

The chain recombines TRBV13 with TRBJ2-3; no clear D gene. Germline CDR1 PRHDT, CDR2 FYEKMQ (reference sequence). CDR3 length equals 14 residues. The germline V and J ends were trimmed by 4 bases and 2 bases, with 10 bases remaining between them. DNA of the CDR3: TGTGCCAGCAGCTCCCACGCCCCCACAGATACGCAGTATTTT. This codes for CASSSHAPTDTQYF.

The rearrangement joins TRBV5-6 to TRBJ2-2; D uncertain. The CDR3 runs 12 residues. CDR1 is SGHDT, CDR2 YYEEEE, per germline. The ends were cut back, 0 bases at V and 9 bases at J, with 6 bases in the middle. The CDR3 DNA reads TGTGCCAGCAGCTTGGCCGGGTGGGAGCTGTTTTTT. Residues: CASSLAGWELFF.

This clonotype was recorded many times. V and J are TRBV29-1 and TRBJ2-5; a weak D match, TRBD2 (5 bases). V lost 3 bases and J lost 5, with 10 bases in between. Germline lookup yields CDR1 SQVTM and CDR2 ANQGSEA. This CDR3 region has 12 residues. The CDR3 spells CSVDKAAETQYF. CDR3 DNA sequence: TGCAGCGTTGATAAAGCGGCGGAGACCCAGTACTTC. Variable domain in full (rest from reference TRBV29-1 and TRBJ2-5): SAVISQKPSRDICQRGTSLTIQCQVDSQVTMMFWYRQQPGQSLTLIATANQGSEATYESGFVIDKFPISRPNLTFSTLTVSNMSPEDSSIYLCSVDKAAETQYFGPGTRLLVL.

The chain joins TRBV7-2 to TRBJ1-2; D is undetermined. Trimming took off 1 base at V and 1 base at J, with 10 bases between the two ends. The CDR3 has 15 residues. The germline gives CDR1 SGHTA, CDR2 FQGNSA. The CDR3: CASSLVGGGNYGYTF. The CDR3 nucleotides are TGTGCCAGCAGCTTAGTTGGCGGTGGTAACTATGGCTACACCTTC.

CDR3 sequence: CASSFGVENTEAFF. The CDR3 coding sequence is TGTGCCAGCAGTTTCGGGGTTGAGAACACTGAAGCTTTCTTT. This sequence joins TRBV12-3 or TRBV12-4 and TRBJ1-1; D call uncertain. V was pared by 3 bases and J by 1 base, with 9 bases between. CDR3 size: 14 residues.

This clonotype has only a few counts. The chain is built from TRBV5-1 and TRBJ1-2; D may be TRBD1 (6 bases). V lost 2 bases and J 8 bases, leaving 22 bases between the germline ends. CDR1 SGHRS and CDR2 YFSETQ come from the germline V gene. The CDR3 covers 16 residues. CDR3: CASSLGGIDWASGYTF. For the CDR3, the DNA is TGCGCCAGCAGCTTAGGGGGGATCGATTGGGCATCGGGCTACACCTTC.

The CDR3 loop is CASSPSGTRRHYEQYF. CDR3 bases: TGTGCCAGCTCACCCTCCGGGACGAGACGACACTACGAGCAGTACTTC. V gene TRBV18 combines with J gene TRBJ2-7; D is possibly TRBD1 or TRBD2 (5 bases each). The CDR3 spans 16 residues. V lost 3 bases and J lost 3, with 18 bases in between. The germline CDR1 and CDR2 sequences are KGHSH and LQKENI.

The chain joins TRBV7-8 to TRBJ2-7, with 11 bases fitting TRBD2. The CDR3 sequence is 16 residues long. After removal of 5 bases from V and 3 bases from J, the junction contained 9 bases not matched to a gene. From germline, CDR1 is SGHVS and CDR2 FQNEAQ. The CDR3 protein is CASSPGWLAGGYEQYF. The DNA for the CDR3 is TGTGCCAGCAGCCCCGGGTGGCTAGCGGGAGGCTACGAGCAGTACTTC. Based on the CDR3 plus reference TRBV7-8 and TRBJ2-7, the full variable domain is GAGVSQSPRYKVAKRGQDVALRCDPISGHVSLFWYQQALGQGPEFLTYFQNEAQLDKSGLPSDRFFAERPEGSVSTLKIQRTQQEDSAVYLCASSPGWLAGGYEQYFGPGTRLTVT.

In its sample, this clonotype was seen many times. V is TRBV5-1 and J is TRBJ2-1; TRBD2 is a possible D gene (6 bases). Germline loops: CDR1 SGHRS, CDR2 YFSETQ. V shed 0 bases and J shed 6 bases, with 16 bases lying between them. The CDR3 contains 16 residues. The CDR3 sequence is CASSLGSGKVSNEQFF. The DNA for the CDR3 is TGCGCCAGCAGCTTGGGTAGCGGTAAGGTATCCAATGAGCAGTTCTTC.

This clonotype has more than one count but fewer than ten. The chain uses TRBV2 and TRBJ1-4, with D uncertain. CDR3 size: 13 residues. CDR1 and CDR2 (germline): SNHLY, FYNNEI. V was shortened by 8 bases and J by 8 bases, with 15 bases between the two germline ends. The CDR3 bases are TGTGCCAGCCGTATCGAACCTGGGGAAAAACTGTTTTTT. This gives the protein CASRIEPGEKLFF.